These 14 T cell receptor beta chains came from one sample sequenced in a study of cytomegalovirus exposure and HLA in healthy donors. The PCR contained 60 Vbeta and 13 Jbeta primers. The table came from immunoSEQ multiplex PCR; TCRdb's copy has only in-frame clones and leaves some out. The table shows 95,000 to 130,000 clones, with approximately 9.4% occurring only once. The sequencing input was PBMCs. These receptors were collected from a man between 25 and 39 years old in good health and CMV-seronegative.

This clone occurred a few times. This chain joins TRBV10-3 and TRBJ2-1; 9 nucleotides match TRBD2. With V trimmed by 10 bases and J by 6 bases, 10 bases remained unmatched. The CDR3 length is 14 residues. Germline CDR1 is ENHRY and CDR2 is SYGVKD. The DNA of the CDR3 is TGTGCCACCTCTAGCGGGAAGACGGTCAATGAGCAGTTCTTC. This sequence encodes CATSSGKTVNEQFF.

This clone showed up just a few times. The chain employs TRBV27 and TRBJ1-1, with unresolved D. The CDR3 spans 16 residues. Germline V gene lookup returns CDR1 MNHEY and CDR2 SMNVEV (reference sequence). Deletions cut 6 bases from V and 0 bases from J, with 17 bases between. CDR3 amino acids: CASSFSAGNLNTEAFF. DNA of the CDR3: TGTGCCAGCAGCTTTTCCGCCGGGAATTTGAACACTGAAGCTTTCTTT.

This clone was counted between two and nine times. This chain links TRBV10-2 with TRBJ1-1, with 9 bases lining up with TRBD1. From germline, CDR1 is WSHSY and CDR2 SAAADI. CDR3 length: 15 amino acids. The V gene end was trimmed by 6 bases and the J gene end by 5 bases; junction bases not matched to a gene: 10. CDR3 region: CASRGLTGGWTEAFF. The CDR3 DNA reads TGCGCCAGCAGGGGGCTTACAGGGGGCTGGACTGAAGCTTTCTTT.

There are a few counts of this clone. The rearrangement uses TRBV30 and TRBJ2-5, with a weak D call TRBD2 (5 bases). V lost 2 bases and J 5 bases, leaving 12 bases between the germline ends. Germline loops: CDR1 GTSNPN, CDR2 SVGIG (reference sequence). This CDR3 is 13 amino acids long. CDR3 sequence (DNA): TGTGCCTGGAGTACGGACCCGGGGGAGACCCAGTACTTC. Amino acids: CAWSTDPGETQYF.

The CDR3: CASNRGSSYNEQFF. The CDR3 DNA follows: TGTGCCAGCAATAGGGGGAGCTCCTACAATGAGCAGTTCTTC. The V gene is TRBV5-8, the J gene TRBJ2-1, with a weak D call TRBD1 (6 bases). The CDR3 runs to 14 residues. The V end lost 6 bases, the J end lost 0 bases, and 10 bases lay between the germline ends. The germline V gene encodes CDR1 SGHTS and CDR2 YDEGEE.

This clone has a handful of counts. The genes are TRBV6-1 and TRBJ1-2, with D unresolved. Trimming shortened V by 4 bases and J by 5 bases, and 11 bases separated the two germline ends. The CDR3 is made up of 13 amino acids. Per germline, CDR1 MNHNS and CDR2 SASEGT. DNA of the CDR3: TGTGCCAGCAGTGGCGAGGAGGGTTATGGCTACACCTTC. Amino acid sequence: CASSGEEGYGYTF.

A remark on this clone: Germline is not matched at one junction end, which may reflect a read error. Other DNA sequences in the same sample also yield this CDR3. The chain combines TRBV30 with TRBJ1-6, with D possibly TRBD1 on 6 matching bases. The germline gives CDR1 GTSNPN, CDR2 SVGIG (reference sequence). The CDR3 has 14 amino acids. As DNA, the CDR3 is TGTGCCTGGACCCGGGACACCAATAATTCCCCCCTCCACTTT. Its translation: CAWTRDTNNSPLHF.

This clone was detected only a few times. The DNA of the CDR3 is TGTGCCAGCAGGGAAGGGTCGGGGAGTGGTAGGCTTTTGAACACTGAAGCTTTCTTT. It yields the protein CASREGSGSGRLLNTEAFF. The chain has TRBV13 and TRBJ1-1; no clear D gene. V was clipped by 6 bases and J by 0 bases, with 26 bases between them. Per germline, CDR1 PRHDT and CDR2 FYEKMQ (reference sequence). The length of the CDR3 is 19 residues.

This clone was counted between two and nine times. The V and J genes are TRBV10-3 and TRBJ1-2; no clear D. CDR1 is ENHRY, CDR2 SYGVKD, per germline. The CDR3 length is 14 residues. Trimming shortened V by 3 bases and J by 5 bases, and 13 bases separated the two germline ends. DNA for the CDR3: TGTGCCATCAGTGATAAATCCCTTTCTTATGGCTACACCTTC. This translates into CAISDKSLSYGYTF.

This clone was seen only a few times. The chain has TRBV12-5 and TRBJ2-5, with 7 bases that match TRBD2. With the DNA end fitting TRBJ2-7 better, the J assignment may be wrong. This CDR3 is built from 15 residues. Germline-derived CDR1 and CDR2 are LGHNT and FRNRAP. CDR3 nucleotides: TGTGCTAGTGGTTTGGCCCCTAGCGGTAGCTACGAGCAGTACTTC. Its translation: CASGLAPSGSYEQYF.

The chain is built from TRBV5-1 and TRBJ2-7; 11 nucleotides align to TRBD2. This CDR3 contains 14 residues. V was pared by 4 bases and J by 2 bases, with 2 bases of the junction left unmatched. Looked up from germline, CDR1 is SGHRS and CDR2 is YFSETQ. The CDR3 DNA reads as TGCGCCAGCAGCAAGACTAGCGGGACCTACGAGCAGTACTTC. Its translation is CASSKTSGTYEQYF. Variable domain in full (rest from reference TRBV5-1 and TRBJ2-7): KAGVTQTPRYLIKTRGQQVTLSCSPISGHRSVSWYQQTPGQGLQFLFEYFSETQRNKGNFPGRFSGRQFSNSRSEMNVSTLELGDSALYLCASSKTSGTYEQYFGPGTRLTVT.

The chain has TRBV18 and TRBJ2-1, with D perhaps TRBD1 (6 bases). The germline V and J ends were trimmed by 2 bases and 1 base, with 9 bases remaining between them. The germline V gene encodes CDR1 KGHSH and CDR2 LQKENI. The CDR3 has 15 amino acids. CDR3 DNA sequence: TGTGCCAGCTCACCAACAGGGATTTCCTACAATGAGCAGTTCTTC. This codes for CASSPTGISYNEQFF. Combining the CDR3 with reference TRBV18 and TRBJ2-1 gives the whole variable domain NAGVMQNPRHLVRRRGQEARLRCSPMKGHSHVYWYRQLPEEGLKFMVYLQKENIIDESGMPKERFSAEFPKEGPSILRIQQVVRGDSAAYFCASSPTGISYNEQFFGPGTRLTVL.

CDR3: CASSMPQGSIRGDYNEQFF. CDR3 sequence (DNA): TGTGCCAGCAGCATGCCACAGGGATCAATTCGGGGGGATTACAATGAGCAGTTCTTC. The V gene is TRBV9, the J gene TRBJ2-1, with D possibly TRBD2 on 7 matching bases. V was shortened by 4 bases and J by 4 bases, with 27 bases between the two germline ends. Per the germline V gene, CDR1 is SGDLS and CDR2 is YYNGEE. This CDR3 region has 19 residues.

Only a few counts were recorded for this clone. This chain links TRBV30 with TRBJ1-1; D perhaps matches TRBD1 (6 bases). This CDR3 has 16 residues. Deletions cut 1 base from V and 5 bases from J, with 20 bases between. Germline CDR1 is GTSNPN and CDR2 is SVGIG (reference sequence). This chain's CDR3 is CAWSALRGRVATEAFF. CDR3 bases: TGTGCCTGGAGTGCCCTGAGGGGGAGGGTGGCGACTGAAGCTTTCTTT.